A selection of T cell receptor beta chains follows, all from one sample in a study of immune evolution from preneoplasia to lung adenocarcinoma. Clones were sequenced by immunoSEQ multiplex PCR, and TCRdb holds only the in-frame ones, with some missing. The sample has tens of thousands of clones, 65% to 75% seen once. The sample comprised FFPE invasive lung adenocarcinoma tissue. The receptors originated from a person in their sixties with lung adenocarcinoma. The conserved cysteine and the conserved F or W are not part of the CDR3 here. The order of the fields is J gene, V gene, CDR3 length, CDR3 protein.

>TRBJ2-3|TRBV6-5|10
ASRREGDTQY
>TRBJ2-5|TRBV28|11
ASSWEGGETQY
>TRBJ2-7|TRBV5-1|13
ASSLGQGGIYEQY
>TRBJ2-7|TRBV27|11
ASRPNRGREQY
>TRBJ2-1|TRBV10-1|12
ASSAGTDYNEQF
>TRBJ2-1|TRBV9|10
ASSPPLNEQF
>TRBJ2-3|TRBV28|14
ASSPIARVRADTQY
>TRBJ1-5|TRBV7-2|14
ASSPRARGLGQPQH
>TRBJ1-4|TRBV6-6|13
ASSYAKAAQEKLF
>TRBJ2-1|TRBV27|11
ASSSGQYNEQF
>TRBJ2-1|TRBV5-1|13
ASSFGPSRDNEQF
>TRBJ1-5|TRBV19|14
ASSPGWGGDGQPQH
>TRBJ2-7|TRBV9|11
ASSQGLVGEQY
>TRBJ1-2|TRBV6-1|10
ASSRQGVGYT
>TRBJ2-7|TRBV5-1|12
ASSFGQSSYEQY
>TRBJ1-1|TRBV9|13
ASSVGLGGNTEAF
>TRBJ2-1|TRBV7-2|11
ASSYSRNNEQF
>TRBJ2-1|TRBV7-2|13
ASSSGEGISLEQF
>TRBJ2-5|TRBV6-1|10
ASSEAAKTQY
>TRBJ1-5|TRBV28|13
ASSFGTRGNQPQH
>TRBJ2-2|TRBV16|11
ASSSTGAGELF
>TRBJ2-1|TRBV7-2|13
ASSSPGLASNEQF
>TRBJ1-1|TRBV6-6|12
ASSYQGADTEAF
>TRBJ1-4|TRBV9|14
ASSPQPGRNNEKLF
>TRBJ2-1|TRBV11-3|11
ASSLAFYNEQF
>TRBJ1-3|TRBV19|14
ASSMANRGAGNTIY
>TRBJ1-1|TRBV11-3|12
ASSHRTANTEAF
>TRBJ1-2|TRBV6-6|11
ASKRGGNYGYT
>TRBJ2-7|TRBV29-1|9
SVEDYDEQY
>TRBJ2-1|TRBV4-1|11
ASSSDYNNEQF